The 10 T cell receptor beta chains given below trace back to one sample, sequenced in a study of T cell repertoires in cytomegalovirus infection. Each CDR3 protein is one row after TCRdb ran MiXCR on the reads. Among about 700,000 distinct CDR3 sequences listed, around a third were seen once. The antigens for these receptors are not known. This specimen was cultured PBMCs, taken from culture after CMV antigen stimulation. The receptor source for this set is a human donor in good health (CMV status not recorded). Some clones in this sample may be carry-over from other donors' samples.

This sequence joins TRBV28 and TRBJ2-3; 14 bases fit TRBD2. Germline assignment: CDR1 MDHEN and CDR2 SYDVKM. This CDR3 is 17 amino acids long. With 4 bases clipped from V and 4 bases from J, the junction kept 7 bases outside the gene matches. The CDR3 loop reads CASSSGLAGGSPDTQYF. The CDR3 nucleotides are TGTGCCAGCAGTTCTGGACTAGCGGGGGGTAGTCCAGATACGCAGTATTTT.

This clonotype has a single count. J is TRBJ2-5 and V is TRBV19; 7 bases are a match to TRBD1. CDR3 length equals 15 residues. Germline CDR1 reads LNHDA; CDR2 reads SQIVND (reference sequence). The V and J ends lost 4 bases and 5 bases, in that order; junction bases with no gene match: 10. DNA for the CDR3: TGTGCCAGTAGTACGTTCGACACAGGGGAGGAGACCCAGTACTTC. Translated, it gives CASSTFDTGEETQYF. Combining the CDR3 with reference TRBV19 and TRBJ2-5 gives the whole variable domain DGGITQSPKYLFRKEGQNVTLSCEQNLNHDAMYWYRQDPGQGLRLIYYSQIVNDFQKGDIAEGYSVSREKKESFPLTVTSAQKNPTAFYLCASSTFDTGEETQYFGPGTRLLVL.

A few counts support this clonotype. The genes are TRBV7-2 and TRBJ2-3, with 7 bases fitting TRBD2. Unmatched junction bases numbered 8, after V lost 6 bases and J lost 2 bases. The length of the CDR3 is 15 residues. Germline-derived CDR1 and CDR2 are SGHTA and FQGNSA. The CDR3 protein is CASRPPGLDTDTQYF. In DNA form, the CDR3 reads TGTGCCAGCAGGCCCCCCGGACTAGACACAGATACGCAGTATTTT. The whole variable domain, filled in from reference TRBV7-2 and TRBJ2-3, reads GAGVSQSPSNKVTEKGKDVELRCDPISGHTALYWYRQSLGQGLEFLIYFQGNSAPDKSGLPSDRFSAERTGGSVSTLTIQRTQQEDSAVYLCASRPPGLDTDTQYFGPGTRLTVL.

The CDR3 DNA reads TGTGCCAGCAGTACCCGAGCTAATGGGGCCAACGTCCTGACTTTC. It is translated as CASSTRANGANVLTF. The rearrangement links TRBV6-2 or TRBV6-3 to TRBJ2-6; no reliable D call. With 5 bases removed from V and 3 bases from J, the gap between germline ends came to 11 bases. The CDR3 has 15 residues. Germline V CDR1 and CDR2: MNHEY, SVGEGT.

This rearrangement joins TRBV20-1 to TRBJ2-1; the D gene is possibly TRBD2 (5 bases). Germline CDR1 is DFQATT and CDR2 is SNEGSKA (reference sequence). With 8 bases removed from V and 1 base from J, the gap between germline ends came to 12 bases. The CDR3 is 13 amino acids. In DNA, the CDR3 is TGCAGTTCTCAGCGGTCATCCTACAATGAGCAGTTCTTC. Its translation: CSSQRSSYNEQFF.

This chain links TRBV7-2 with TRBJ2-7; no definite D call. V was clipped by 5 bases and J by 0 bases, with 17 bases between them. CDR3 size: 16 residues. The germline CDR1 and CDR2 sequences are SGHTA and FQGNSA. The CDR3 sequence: CASSAYGRTSSYEQYF. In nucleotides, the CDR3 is TGTGCCAGCAGCGCATACGGACGCACGAGCTCCTACGAGCAGTACTTC. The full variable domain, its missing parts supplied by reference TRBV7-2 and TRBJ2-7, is GAGVSQSPSNKVTEKGKDVELRCDPISGHTALYWYRQSLGQGLEFLIYFQGNSAPDKSGLPSDRFSAERTGGSVSTLTIQRTQQEDSAVYLCASSAYGRTSSYEQYFGPGTRLTVT.

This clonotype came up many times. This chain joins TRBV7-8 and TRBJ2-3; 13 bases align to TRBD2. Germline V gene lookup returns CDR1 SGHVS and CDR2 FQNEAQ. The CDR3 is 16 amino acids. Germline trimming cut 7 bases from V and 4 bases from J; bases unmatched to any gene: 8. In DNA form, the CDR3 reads TGTGCCAGCACCCTCTTGGGACTAGCGGGGTCAGATACGCAGTATTTT. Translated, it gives CASTLLGLAGSDTQYF.

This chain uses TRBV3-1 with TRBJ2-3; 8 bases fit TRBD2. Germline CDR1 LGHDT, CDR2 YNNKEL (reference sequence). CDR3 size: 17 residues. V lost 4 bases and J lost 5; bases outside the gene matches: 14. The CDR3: CASSRRTFPGGQDTQYF. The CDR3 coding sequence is TGTGCCAGCAGCCGCCGGACTTTCCCGGGGGGGCAAGATACGCAGTATTTT.

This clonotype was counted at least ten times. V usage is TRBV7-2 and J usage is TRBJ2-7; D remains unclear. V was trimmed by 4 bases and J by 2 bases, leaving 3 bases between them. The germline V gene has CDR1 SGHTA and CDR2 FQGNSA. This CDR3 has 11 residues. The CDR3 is CASSSPYEQYF. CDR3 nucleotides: TGTGCCAGCAGCTCCCCCTACGAGCAGTACTTC.

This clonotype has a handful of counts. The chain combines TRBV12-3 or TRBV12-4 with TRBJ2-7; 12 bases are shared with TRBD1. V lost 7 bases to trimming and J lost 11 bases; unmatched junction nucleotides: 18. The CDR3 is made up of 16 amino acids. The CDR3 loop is CASKPRVGTGGGGEYF. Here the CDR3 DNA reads TGTGCCAGCAAGCCGAGGGTTGGGACAGGGGGCGGGGGGGAGTACTTC.